The 30 T cell receptor beta chains below were found in one sample sequenced in a study of cytomegalovirus exposure and HLA in healthy donors. Amplification used 60 Vbeta primers and 13 Jbeta primers. Clones were read by immunoSEQ multiplex PCR, and TCRdb kept only the in-frame ones, dropping some. The sample has a few hundred thousand clones, approximately 83% seen once. Sample: PBMCs. The receptor source for this set is a girl aged 10 to 17 in good health and CMV-seronegative.

The V gene is TRBV4-2, the J gene TRBJ1-2; a possible D gene is TRBD1 (6 bases). The ends were cut back, 0 bases at V and 5 bases at J, with 10 bases in the middle. This CDR3 is built from 14 residues. The germline V gene has CDR1 LGHNA and CDR2 YNFKEQ. The DNA of the CDR3 is TGTGCCAGCAGCCAAGAGCGACAGGATTATGGCTACACCTTC. This codes for CASSQERQDYGYTF.

The genes are TRBV19 and TRBJ2-1, with D possibly TRBD1 on 6 matching bases. The germline gives CDR1 LNHDA, CDR2 SQIVND (reference sequence). CDR3 size: 10 residues. Between the trimmed V and J ends, which lost 11 bases and 16 bases, there was a span of 18 bases. CDR3 coding DNA: TGTGCCTACGAAGGGGGACGGAATTTCTTC. Its protein product is CAYEGGRNFF.

The rearrangement uses TRBV19 and TRBJ1-2; 7 positions match TRBD1. The CDR3 is 13 residues long. With V trimmed by 7 bases and J by 8 bases, 10 bases remained unmatched. Germline CDR1 and CDR2: LNHDA and SQIVND (reference sequence). The CDR3 sequence: CASTGTAFGGYTF. DNA of the CDR3: TGTGCCAGTACCGGGACAGCCTTTGGCGGCTACACCTTC.

The V call is TRBV19, the J call TRBJ1-4; tentative D call: TRBD1 (5 bases). The germline V gene encodes CDR1 LNHDA and CDR2 SQIVND (reference sequence). The V end lost 6 bases, the J end lost 0 bases, and 17 bases lay between the germline ends. The CDR3 is 17 residues long. The CDR3 DNA follows: TGTGCCAGTAGGAGTGGGCGGGGCGCTACAACTAATGAAAAACTGTTTTTT. Translating it yields CASRSGRGATTNEKLFF.

CDR3 sequence (DNA): TGTGCCTGGAGTAAGGCCCGGAGACAGGGTAACTATGGCTACACCTTC. This codes for CAWSKARRQGNYGYTF. The chain employs TRBV30 and TRBJ1-2, with TRBD1 matching over 7 bases. Germline CDR1 reads GTSNPN; CDR2 reads SVGIG (reference sequence). With 2 bases clipped from V and 1 base from J, the junction kept 10 bases outside the gene matches. The CDR3 consists of 16 residues.

The V call is TRBV9, the J call TRBJ1-4; D unclear. Trimming removed 2 bases from V and 7 bases from J, with 15 bases in between. This CDR3 has 15 residues. Germline assignment: CDR1 SGDLS and CDR2 YYNGEE. CDR3 residues: CASSVMPASLEKLFF. As DNA, the CDR3 is TGTGCCAGCAGCGTTATGCCCGCGAGTCTTGAAAAACTGTTTTTT.

The chain couples TRBV28 to TRBJ2-7, with 7 bases identical to TRBD1. Germline V gene data show CDR1 as MDHEN and CDR2 as SYDVKM. Losses at the gene ends were 5 bases for V and 6 bases for J; bases not matched to a gene: 7. The CDR3 length is 13 residues. CDR3 loop: CASSLGTEFEQYF. CDR3 DNA: TGTGCCAGCAGTCTTGGGACAGAATTCGAGCAGTACTTC.

This chain uses TRBV19 with TRBJ2-7; 7 positions match TRBD1. Germline CDR1 is LNHDA and CDR2 is SQIVND (reference sequence). This CDR3 is built from 13 residues. The V and J ends lost 5 bases and 2 bases, in that order; junction bases with no gene match: 3. The CDR3 region is CASSSQGAYEQYF. The CDR3 DNA follows: TGTGCCAGTAGTTCGCAGGGGGCCTACGAGCAGTACTTC.

The chain joins TRBV7-9 to TRBJ1-2, with D possibly matching TRBD1 (6 bases). The CDR3 has 15 amino acids. The V end was cut by 0 bases, the J end by 4 bases, with 12 bases between. In germline, CDR1 is SEHNR, CDR2 FQNEAQ (reference sequence). CDR3 loop: CASSLAVGGAYGYTF. CDR3 DNA sequence: TGTGCCAGCAGCTTAGCCGTGGGGGGGGCCTATGGCTACACCTTC.

The chain couples TRBV6-1 to TRBJ2-7; tentatively, D is TRBD1 (6 bases). Trimming left V 2 bases short and J 0 bases short, with 8 bases between. Per germline, CDR1 MNHNS and CDR2 SASEGT. CDR3 length: 14 residues. Here the CDR3 reads CASSEWGPSYEQYF. CDR3 nucleotides: TGTGCCAGCAGTGAATGGGGGCCCTCCTACGAGCAGTACTTC.

The genes are TRBV7-6 and TRBJ2-1, with 7 nucleotides matching TRBD2. The J segment lost 0 bases and the V segment lost 3 bases, leaving 2 bases of the junction unmatched. This CDR3 contains 15 residues. CDR1 and CDR2 from the germline V gene are SGHVS and FNYEAQ. The CDR3 coding sequence is TGTGCCAGCAGCTTGGGGGGGAACTCCTACAATGAGCAGTTCTTC. Residues: CASSLGGNSYNEQFF. Combining the CDR3 with reference TRBV7-6 and TRBJ2-1 gives the whole variable domain GAGVSQSPRYKVTKRGQDVALRCDPISGHVSLYWYRQALGQGPEFLTYFNYEAQQDKSGLPNDRFSAERPEGSISTLTIQRTEQRDSAMYRCASSLGGNSYNEQFFGPGTRLTVL.

This sequence joins TRBV4-1 and TRBJ1-1; possible D gene TRBD1, 6 bases. Per the germline V gene, CDR1 is MGHRA and CDR2 is YSYEKL. This CDR3 has 15 amino acids. V lost 0 bases and J 1 base, leaving 9 bases between the germline ends. The CDR3 nucleotides are TGCGCCAGCAGCCAAGAGGGACACCAGAACACTGAAGCTTTCTTT. This gives the protein CASSQEGHQNTEAFF.

The V gene is TRBV25-1, the J gene TRBJ1-2; D gene uncertain. From germline, CDR1 is MGHDK and CDR2 SYGVNS. The CDR3 spans 12 residues. The CDR3 region is CVAGRCFYGYTF. In DNA form, the CDR3 reads TGTGTGGCGGGTAGGTGTTTCTATGGCTACACCTTC.

This chain uses TRBV7-9 with TRBJ1-4, with a weak D call TRBD1 (6 bases). V was shortened by 2 bases and J by 6 bases, with 13 bases between the two germline ends. In germline, CDR1 is SEHNR, CDR2 FQNEAQ (reference sequence). This CDR3 region has 15 residues. In DNA form, the CDR3 reads TGTGCCAGCAGCTTAAGCCGGGGGGCGGATGAAAAACTGTTTTTT. This translates into CASSLSRGADEKLFF.

This sequence joins TRBV6-1 and TRBJ2-7; 7 bases line up with TRBD2. This CDR3 contains 15 residues. CDR1 and CDR2 from the germline V gene are MNHNS and SASEGT. V lost 10 bases and J lost 2; bases outside the gene matches: 14. The CDR3 DNA reads as TGTGCCACCATACCCACGCGGGGGTTCGCCTACGAGCAGTACTTC. It translates to CATIPTRGFAYEQYF.

The DNA of the CDR3 is TGTGCCAGCTCACCTTCCTTGAACACTGAAGCTTTCTTT. As protein: CASSPSLNTEAFF. The chain employs TRBV18 and TRBJ1-1; D gene uncertain. The CDR3 contains 13 residues. Germline CDR1 and CDR2: KGHSH and LQKENI. V lost 3 bases and J 0 bases, leaving 5 bases between the germline ends.

The chain joins TRBV28 to TRBJ1-2, with no clear D. CDR1 and CDR2 (germline): MDHEN, SYDVKM. This CDR3 is built from 11 residues. For the CDR3, the DNA is TGTGTCAGACCAGCTAACTATGGCTACACCTTC. It is translated as CVRPANYGYTF.

There are a few counts of this clone. This chain joins TRBV4-3 and TRBJ2-7, with a weak D call TRBD2 (6 bases). CDR3 size: 17 residues. Germline V gene sequence: CDR1 LGHNA, CDR2 YSLEER. Trimming took off 3 bases at V and 0 bases at J, with 18 bases between the two ends. CDR3 loop: CASSQGLGGASSYEQYF. The CDR3 DNA sequence: TGCGCCAGCAGCCAGGGGTTAGGCGGGGCAAGCTCCTACGAGCAGTACTTC.

This rearrangement joins TRBV5-8 to TRBJ1-3; D is uncertain. The CDR3 sequence is 16 residues long. Trimming cost V 4 bases and J 0 bases, with 14 bases left between them. Germline V gene data show CDR1 as SGHTS and CDR2 as YDEGEE. CDR3 sequence: CASSLYRHSSGNTIYF. The CDR3 DNA sequence: TGTGCCAGCAGCCTATACAGACACAGCTCTGGAAACACCATATATTTT.

Only one count was recorded for this clone. The chain uses TRBV15 and TRBJ2-7, with no clear D. This CDR3 is built from 12 residues. Trimming cost V 0 bases and J 6 bases, with 6 bases left between them. Germline CDR1 LNHNV, CDR2 YYDKDF (reference sequence). CDR3 amino acids: CATSRDLLEQYF. CDR3 sequence (DNA): TGTGCCACCAGCAGAGACCTCCTCGAGCAGTACTTC.

This rearrangement joins TRBV30 to TRBJ2-2; 9 nucleotides agree with TRBD2. Germline V gene sequence: CDR1 GTSNPN, CDR2 SVGIG (reference sequence). The CDR3 contains 17 residues. The V and J ends lost 3 bases and 1 base, in that order; junction bases with no gene match: 9. This CDR3 is CAWSGRLAGQNTGELFF. For the CDR3, the DNA is TGTGCCTGGAGCGGACGGCTAGCGGGGCAGAACACCGGGGAGCTGTTTTTT.

V gene TRBV9 combines with J gene TRBJ2-1; TRBD2 is a possible D gene (6 bases). In germline, CDR1 is SGDLS, CDR2 YYNGEE. With 2 bases removed from V and 2 bases from J, the gap between germline ends came to 14 bases. The CDR3 covers 16 residues. CDR3 DNA: TGTGCCAGCAGCGTTGGGCGGGATAAGACCTACAATGAGCAGTTCTTC. It is translated as CASSVGRDKTYNEQFF.

The J gene is TRBJ1-4, the V gene TRBV29-1; D may be TRBD1 (5 bases). V lost 4 bases to trimming and J lost 7 bases, with 10 bases between them. This CDR3 spans 12 amino acids. In germline, CDR1 is SQVTM, CDR2 ANQGSEA. In DNA, the CDR3 is TGCAGCGTTGCTTGGACAACTGAAAAACTGTTTTTT. It yields the protein CSVAWTTEKLFF.

The chain employs TRBV5-4 and TRBJ2-3; the match to TRBD1 covers 7 bases. Germline CDR1 reads SGHNT; CDR2 reads YYREEE (reference sequence). The ends lost 6 bases at V and 1 base at J; junction bases unmatched: 8. The CDR3 contains 15 residues. For the CDR3, the DNA is TGTGCCAGCACTATAGGGGGCGACGGCACAGATACGCAGTATTTT. This codes for CASTIGGDGTDTQYF.

This chain links TRBV5-8 with TRBJ2-3, with TRBD2 matching 11 bases. CDR1 is SGHTS, CDR2 YDEGEE, per germline. J lost 4 bases, V lost 2 bases, and 3 bases had no gene match. CDR3 length equals 15 residues. The CDR3 protein is CASSFLAGGPDTQYF. The CDR3 DNA reads TGTGCCAGCAGCTTCTTAGCGGGGGGGCCAGATACGCAGTATTTT.

The chain carries TRBV30 and TRBJ2-7, with D possibly matching TRBD1 (5 bases). V was shortened by 4 bases and J by 2 bases, with 9 bases between the two germline ends. CDR1 is GTSNPN and CDR2 is SVGIG in the germline V gene (reference sequence). This CDR3 is built from 12 residues. For the CDR3, the DNA is TGTGCCTGGAAAAGGGGCCCCTACGAGCAGTACTTC. Translating gives CAWKRGPYEQYF.

The rearrangement links TRBV5-4 to TRBJ2-5, with 11 positions matching TRBD2. Germline CDR1 and CDR2: SGHNT and YYREEE (reference sequence). The CDR3 runs to 17 residues. V was clipped by 2 bases and J by 1 base; unmatched bases: 7. Here the CDR3 reads CASSLRFSGRGQETQYF. The DNA of the CDR3 is TGTGCCAGCAGCTTAAGGTTTAGCGGGAGGGGCCAAGAGACCCAGTACTTC. Complete variable domain (other parts from reference TRBV5-4 and TRBJ2-5): ETGVTQSPTHLIKTRGQQVTLRCSSQSGHNTVSWYQQALGQGPQFIFQYYREEENGRGNFPPRFSGLQFPNYSSELNVNALELDDSALYLCASSLRFSGRGQETQYFGPGTRLLVL.

The chain couples TRBV6-5 to TRBJ1-3, with a possible D match to TRBD1 (5 bases). Germline V gene sequence: CDR1 MNHEY, CDR2 SVGAGI. The V gene lost 4 bases and the J gene lost 2 bases, with 12 bases spanning the gap. The CDR3 is 15 residues long. CDR3 coding DNA: TGTGCCAGCAGTTTAGACAGTTTTACTGGAAACACCATATATTTT. Translating gives CASSLDSFTGNTIYF.

The chain combines TRBV4-1 with TRBJ2-1; a weak D match, TRBD1 (5 bases). V was clipped by 1 base and J by 6 bases, with 16 bases between them. Looked up from germline, CDR1 is MGHRA and CDR2 is YSYEKL. This CDR3 has 16 amino acids. The CDR3 DNA is TGCGCCAGCAGCCAAGGGGGCCTAGGGCTAGTCAATGAGCAGTTCTTC. Amino acid sequence: CASSQGGLGLVNEQFF.

V usage is TRBV28 and J usage is TRBJ2-3; maybe TRBD1 (6 bases). The CDR3 is 16 amino acids. Trimming removed 5 bases at V and 1 base at J, with 16 bases between. The germline V gene encodes CDR1 MDHEN and CDR2 SYDVKM. The CDR3 DNA is TGTGCCAGCAGTCCCCTGGGACAATTAGGCACAGATACGCAGTATTTT. As protein: CASSPLGQLGTDTQYF.